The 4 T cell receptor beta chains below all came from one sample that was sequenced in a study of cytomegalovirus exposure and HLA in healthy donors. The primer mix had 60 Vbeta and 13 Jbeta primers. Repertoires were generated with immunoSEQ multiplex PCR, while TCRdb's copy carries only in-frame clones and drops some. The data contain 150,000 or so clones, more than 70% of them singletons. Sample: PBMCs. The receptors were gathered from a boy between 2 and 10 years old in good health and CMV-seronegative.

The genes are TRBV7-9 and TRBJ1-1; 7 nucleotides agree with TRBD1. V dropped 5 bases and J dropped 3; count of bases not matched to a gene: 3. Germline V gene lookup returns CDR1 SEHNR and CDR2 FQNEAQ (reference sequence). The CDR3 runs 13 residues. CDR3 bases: TGTGCCAGCAGCGGACAGGCGTACACTGAAGCTTTCTTT. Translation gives CASSGQAYTEAFF.

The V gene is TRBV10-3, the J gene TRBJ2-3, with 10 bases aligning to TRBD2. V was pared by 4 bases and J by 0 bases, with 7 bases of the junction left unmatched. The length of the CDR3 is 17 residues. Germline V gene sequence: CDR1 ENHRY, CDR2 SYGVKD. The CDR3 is CAISAGLAEISTDTQYF. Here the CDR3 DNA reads TGTGCCATCAGTGCAGGACTAGCGGAAATAAGCACAGATACGCAGTATTTT.

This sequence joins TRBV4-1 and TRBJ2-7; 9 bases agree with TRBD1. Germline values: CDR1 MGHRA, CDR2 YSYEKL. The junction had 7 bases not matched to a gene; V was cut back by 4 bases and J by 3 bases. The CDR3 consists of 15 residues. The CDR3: CASSLAGTGYYEQYF. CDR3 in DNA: TGCGCCAGCAGCCTAGCTGGGACAGGGTACTACGAGCAGTACTTC.

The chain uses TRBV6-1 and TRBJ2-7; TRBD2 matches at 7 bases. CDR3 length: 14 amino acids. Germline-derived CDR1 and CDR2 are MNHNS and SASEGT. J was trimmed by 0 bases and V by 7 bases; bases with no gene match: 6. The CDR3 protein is CASIGERDSYEQYF. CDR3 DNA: TGTGCCAGCATTGGAGAGCGGGACTCCTACGAGCAGTACTTC.